This TCR beta chain was sequenced during a study of cytomegalovirus exposure and HLA in healthy donors. This clone was counted a few times. No antigen is known for it. Findings and caveats of the study: One variant, a missense change in DCLRE1C, was linked in a later analysis to TCR beta V- and J-gene trimming.

The length of the CDR3 is 14 residues. Trimming cost V 6 bases and J 2 bases; bases outside gene matches: 5. The germline V gene has CDR1 SGHRS and CDR2 YFSETQ. The PCR contained 60 Vbeta and 13 Jbeta primers. TCRdb's copy holds only in-frame clones and misses some; the assay was immunoSEQ multiplex PCR. The sample has approximately 100,000 clones, 50% to 70% seen once. The sequencing sample was made of PBMCs. This TCR was sampled from a man younger than 45 in good health and CMV-seropositive. The gene calls are TRBV5-1 and TRBJ2-7; 10 positions match TRBD1. CDR3 loop: CASTRTGGTYEQYF. Here the CDR3 DNA reads TGCGCCAGCACCCGGACAGGGGGGACCTACGAGCAGTACTTC.